The 14 T cell receptor beta chains in this list originate from one sample, sequenced in a study of beta chain features in type 1 diabetes. Of the isolated RNA, all was reverse transcribed, and so the sequenced material was expressed TCRB transcripts. Assay used: immunoSEQ multiplex PCR; TCRdb lists only in-frame clones, some missing. The sample gives 860,000 or so clones, roughly 17% of which show up once; about 0.02% is in the top ten. The sequenced sample was naive CD4+ T cells from blood. These receptors were collected from a woman between 18 and 30 years old in good health.

This clone was observed a few times. This chain links TRBV28 with TRBJ2-3, with D perhaps TRBD2 (5 bases). The V end was cut by 3 bases, the J end by 2 bases, with 12 bases between. This CDR3 is built from 15 residues. In germline, CDR1 is MDHEN, CDR2 SYDVKM. DNA for the CDR3: TGTGCCAGCAGTTTGTCCTCCGGGAACACAGATACGCAGTATTTT. It translates to CASSLSSGNTDTQYF.

This clone was picked up a small number of times. The chain couples TRBV6-6 to TRBJ1-4, with TRBD1 identical over 9 bases. With 6 bases clipped from V and 2 bases from J, the junction kept 7 bases outside the gene matches. From germline, CDR1 is MNHNY and CDR2 SVGAGI (reference sequence). This CDR3 is 16 amino acids long. CDR3 coding DNA: TGTGCCAGCAGGACGGGACAGGGAAATACTAATGAAAAACTGTTTTTT. This translates into CASRTGQGNTNEKLFF.

This clone was counted between two and nine times. V and J are TRBV6-6 and TRBJ2-3; D gene ambiguous. The ends were cut back, 0 bases at V and 1 base at J, with 11 bases in the middle. The germline CDR1 and CDR2 sequences are MNHNY and SVGAGI (reference sequence). The CDR3 is 16 amino acids. CDR3 sequence (DNA): TGTGCCAGCAGTTACTCAGGGTTTGCGGGCACAGATACGCAGTATTTT. Residues: CASSYSGFAGTDTQYF.

This clone was detected a few times. The same CDR3 is also encoded by other DNA sequences in this sample. The chain carries TRBV6-5 and TRBJ1-1; no reliable D call. V was shortened by 2 bases and J by 0 bases, with 7 bases between the two germline ends. CDR1 is MNHEY, CDR2 SVGAGI, per germline. The CDR3 contains 14 residues. CDR3 DNA: TGTGCCAGCAGTTACCGGGGATTGAACACTGAAGCTTTCTTT. Its protein product is CASSYRGLNTEAFF.

The genes are TRBV7-9 and TRBJ2-1, with 12 positions matching TRBD2. The germline CDR1 and CDR2 sequences are SEHNR and FQNEAQ (reference sequence). This CDR3 spans 19 amino acids. V was pared by 5 bases and J by 7 bases, with 18 bases of the junction left unmatched. The CDR3 nucleotides are TGTGCCAGCAGCCAAAGACATATACGGCGACTAGCGGGAGCGAATGAGCAGTTCTTC. This gives the protein CASSQRHIRRLAGANEQFF.

The chain carries TRBV5-8 and TRBJ2-1; the D gene is possibly TRBD1 (6 bases). The CDR3 totals 14 residues. From germline, CDR1 is SGHTS and CDR2 YDEGEE. Trimming shortened V by 5 bases and J by 4 bases, and 13 bases separated the two germline ends. CDR3 in DNA: TGTGCCAGCAGTCACGGGACATTTTACAATGAGCAGTTCTTC. Translated: CASSHGTFYNEQFF.

The chain links TRBV7-2 to TRBJ2-5; TRBD2 might be the D (6 bases). The CDR3 length is 14 residues. In germline, CDR1 is SGHTA, CDR2 FQGNSA. V lost 3 bases to trimming and J lost 4 bases, with 12 bases between them. This chain's CDR3 is CASSFWGVPETQYF. The CDR3 DNA sequence: TGTGCCAGCAGCTTTTGGGGGGTACCAGAGACCCAGTACTTC.

The gene calls are TRBV27 and TRBJ1-1, with unresolved D. The CDR3 runs to 15 residues. Germline V gene lookup returns CDR1 MNHEY and CDR2 SMNVEV (reference sequence). With 4 bases removed from V and 0 bases from J, the gap between germline ends came to 12 bases. CDR3 in amino acids: CASSSSRALNTEAFF. CDR3 in DNA: TGTGCCAGCAGTTCATCACGGGCCTTGAACACTGAAGCTTTCTTT.

The chain links TRBV7-2 to TRBJ1-5; D not resolved. Germline CDR1 is SGHTA and CDR2 is FQGNSA. V dropped 3 bases and J dropped 3 bases, with 15 bases sitting between them. This CDR3 comprises 16 residues. Here the CDR3 reads CASSFFVGVNNQPQHF. Written as DNA, the CDR3 is TGTGCCAGCAGCTTTTTTGTTGGGGTGAACAATCAGCCCCAGCATTTT.

The chain has TRBV7-2 and TRBJ2-3; TRBD2 is a possible D gene (5 bases). The CDR3 contains 18 residues. V lost 8 bases, J lost 1 base, and 25 bases lay in between. The germline CDR1 and CDR2 sequences are SGHTA and FQGNSA. The CDR3 DNA sequence: TGTGCCAGCCGCCTTATGGGAGTAGTGGTTGCGGGCACAGATACGCAGTATTTT. This sequence encodes CASRLMGVVVAGTDTQYF.

The V call is TRBV5-1, the J call TRBJ2-2, with D possibly TRBD1 on 6 matching bases. CDR1 SGHRS and CDR2 YFSETQ come from the germline V gene. V was trimmed by 4 bases and J by 4 bases, leaving 11 bases between them. There are 14 residues in the CDR3. The CDR3 is CASSPPGVTGELFF. The CDR3 coding sequence is TGCGCCAGCAGCCCCCCAGGGGTCACCGGGGAGCTGTTTTTT.

This clone was counted between two and nine times. The V and J genes are TRBV7-9 and TRBJ2-1, with 7 bases aligning to TRBD2. Germline V gene data show CDR1 as SEHNR and CDR2 as FQNEAQ (reference sequence). The CDR3 length is 13 residues. The J segment lost 7 bases and the V segment lost 7 bases, leaving 7 bases of the junction unmatched. The CDR3 region is CASMRELRNEQFF. The CDR3 DNA follows: TGTGCCAGCATGCGGGAGTTGAGGAATGAGCAGTTCTTC.

This clone was seen only a few times. The chain employs TRBV5-1 and TRBJ2-2; D might be TRBD2 (5 bases). Trimming shortened V by 2 bases and J by 0 bases, and 11 bases separated the two germline ends. Germline lookup yields CDR1 SGHRS and CDR2 YFSETQ. This CDR3 has 16 residues. CDR3 sequence reads: CASSFLRAANTGELFF. DNA of the CDR3: TGCGCCAGCAGCTTCCTCAGAGCGGCGAACACCGGGGAGCTGTTTTTT.

This clone was recorded a few times. DNA of the CDR3: TGTGCCAGCAGTCCGTGGACAGGGGGCGTCCCGAAGACCCAGTACTTC. Its translation is CASSPWTGGVPKTQYF. The chain uses TRBV27 and TRBJ2-5; 11 bases align to TRBD1. Germline CDR1 MNHEY, CDR2 SMNVEV (reference sequence). J lost 6 bases, V lost 5 bases, and 11 bases had no gene match. The CDR3 extends over 16 amino acids.